The 3 T cell receptor beta chains in this list originate from one sample, sequenced in a study of blood T cell repertoires in COVID-19. Profiled with immunoSEQ multiplex PCR; TCRdb holds only in-frame clones, not every one. The sample contains about 130,000 clones, roughly 90% of which appear only once. What was sequenced was peripheral blood. Source of these receptors: a man aged 65-85 years with active COVID-19.

This clone was found once. V usage is TRBV28 and J usage is TRBJ1-1; TRBD1 might be the D (6 bases). Trimming pared 6 bases from V and 11 bases from J, leaving 19 bases between. Looked up from germline, CDR1 is MDHEN and CDR2 is SYDVKM. The CDR3 consists of 13 residues. The CDR3: CASRPDRTRGAFF. The CDR3 coding sequence is TGTGCCAGCAGACCCGACAGGACACGCGGGGCTTTCTTT.

The CDR3, as DNA: TGTGCCAGCAGCGGACCGCGGGGGACGCCCAACACTGAAGCTTTCTTT. Its protein product is CASSGPRGTPNTEAFF. The chain links TRBV9 to TRBJ1-1; D possibly corresponds to TRBD1 (5 bases). Germline V gives CDR1 SGDLS, CDR2 YYNGEE. This CDR3 is 16 amino acids long. V was pared by 3 bases and J by 2 bases, with 17 bases between.

The V gene is TRBV19, the J gene TRBJ2-7, with a weak D call TRBD2 (5 bases). CDR1 is LNHDA and CDR2 is SQIVND in the germline V gene (reference sequence). Trimming shortened V by 3 bases and J by 1 base, and 7 bases separated the two germline ends. The CDR3 contains 13 residues. CDR3 in amino acids: CASSIRDSYEQYF. The CDR3 DNA sequence: TGTGCCAGTAGTATTCGGGATTCCTACGAGCAGTACTTC.